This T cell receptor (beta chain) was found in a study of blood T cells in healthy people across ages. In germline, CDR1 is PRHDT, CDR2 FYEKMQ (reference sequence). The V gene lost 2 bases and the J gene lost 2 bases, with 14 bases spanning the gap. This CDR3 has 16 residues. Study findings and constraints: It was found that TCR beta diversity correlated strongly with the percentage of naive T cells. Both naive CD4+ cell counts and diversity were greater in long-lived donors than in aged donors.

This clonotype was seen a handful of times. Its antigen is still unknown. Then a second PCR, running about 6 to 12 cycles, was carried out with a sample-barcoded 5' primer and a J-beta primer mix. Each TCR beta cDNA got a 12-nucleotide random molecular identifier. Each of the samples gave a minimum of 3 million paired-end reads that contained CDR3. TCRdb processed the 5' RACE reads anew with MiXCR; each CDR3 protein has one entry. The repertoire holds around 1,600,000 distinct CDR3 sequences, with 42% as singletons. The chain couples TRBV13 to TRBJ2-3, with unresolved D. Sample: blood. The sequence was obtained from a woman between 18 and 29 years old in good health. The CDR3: CASSLLGVEHTDTQYF. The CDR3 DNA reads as TGTGCCAGCAGCTTACTAGGAGTTGAACACACAGATACGCAGTATTTT.